The 3 T cell receptor beta chains below all came from one sample that was sequenced in a study of T cell responses to AZD1222 COVID-19 vaccine. Libraries were prepared by immunoSEQ multiplex PCR; TCRdb keeps only in-frame clonotypes and omits some of them. The table records about 130,000 clones, around 85% of them present only once. This specimen consisted of peripheral blood, obtained on day 0 of AZD1222 vaccination. These receptors all come from an adult in good health.

This chain uses TRBV6-4 with TRBJ2-1, with a possible D match to TRBD1 (5 bases). Between the trimmed V and J ends, which lost 2 bases and 0 bases, there was a span of 11 bases. The CDR3 covers 16 residues. Germline V gives CDR1 MRHNA, CDR2 SNTAGT. This CDR3 is CASSDVGRDSYNEQFF. CDR3 nucleotides: TGTGCCAGCAGTGACGTAGGCAGGGACTCCTACAATGAGCAGTTCTTC.

The chain joins TRBV12-5 to TRBJ2-1; TRBD2 matches at 10 bases. V was pared by 1 base and J by 8 bases, with 14 bases of the junction left unmatched. Germline V gene sequence: CDR1 LGHNT, CDR2 FRNRAP. The CDR3 runs to 18 residues. The CDR3 nucleotides are TGTGCTAGTGGTTTGGGGACTAGCGGCGCCCTGGGAATCGATGAGCAGTTCTTC. This sequence encodes CASGLGTSGALGIDEQFF.

The J gene is TRBJ2-7, the V gene TRBV6-5, with 8 positions matching TRBD2. Unmatched junction bases numbered 10, after V lost 3 bases and J lost 9 bases. Germline-derived CDR1 and CDR2 are MNHEY and SVGAGI. The CDR3 extends over 14 amino acids. Here the CDR3 DNA reads TGTGCCAGCAGTTATCAGGGACTAGGGGGGGGGCAGTACTTC. Its translation: CASSYQGLGGGQYF.